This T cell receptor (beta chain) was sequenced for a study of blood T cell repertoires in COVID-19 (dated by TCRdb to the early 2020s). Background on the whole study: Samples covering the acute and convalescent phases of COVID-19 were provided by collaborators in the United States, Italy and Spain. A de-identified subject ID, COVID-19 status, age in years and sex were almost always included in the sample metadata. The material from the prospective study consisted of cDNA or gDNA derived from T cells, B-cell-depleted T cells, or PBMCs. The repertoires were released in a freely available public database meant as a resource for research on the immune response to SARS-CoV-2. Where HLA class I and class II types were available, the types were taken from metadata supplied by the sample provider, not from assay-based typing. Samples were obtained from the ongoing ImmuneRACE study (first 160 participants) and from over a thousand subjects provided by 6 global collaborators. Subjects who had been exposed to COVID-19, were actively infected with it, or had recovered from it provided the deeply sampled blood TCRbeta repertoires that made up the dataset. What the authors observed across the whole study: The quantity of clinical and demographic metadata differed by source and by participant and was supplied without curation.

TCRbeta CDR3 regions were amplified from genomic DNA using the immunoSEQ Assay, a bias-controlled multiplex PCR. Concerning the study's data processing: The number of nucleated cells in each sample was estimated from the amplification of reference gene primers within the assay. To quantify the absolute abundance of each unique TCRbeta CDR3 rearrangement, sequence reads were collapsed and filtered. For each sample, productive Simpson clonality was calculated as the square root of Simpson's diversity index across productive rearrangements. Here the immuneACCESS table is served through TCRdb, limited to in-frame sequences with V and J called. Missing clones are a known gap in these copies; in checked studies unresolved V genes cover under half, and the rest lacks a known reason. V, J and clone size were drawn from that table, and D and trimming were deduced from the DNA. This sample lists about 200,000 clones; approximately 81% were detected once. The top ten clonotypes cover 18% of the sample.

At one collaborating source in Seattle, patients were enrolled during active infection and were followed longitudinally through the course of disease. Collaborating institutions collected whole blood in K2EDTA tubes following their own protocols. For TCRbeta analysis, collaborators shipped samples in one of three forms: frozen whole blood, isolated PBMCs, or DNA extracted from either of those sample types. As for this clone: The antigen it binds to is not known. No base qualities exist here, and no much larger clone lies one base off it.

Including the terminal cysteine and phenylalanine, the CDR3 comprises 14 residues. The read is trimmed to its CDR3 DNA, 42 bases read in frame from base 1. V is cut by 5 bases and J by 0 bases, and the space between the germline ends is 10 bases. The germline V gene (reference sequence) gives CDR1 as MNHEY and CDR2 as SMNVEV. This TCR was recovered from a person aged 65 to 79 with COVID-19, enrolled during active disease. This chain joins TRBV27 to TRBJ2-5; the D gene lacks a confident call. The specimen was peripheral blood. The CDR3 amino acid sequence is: CASSPSAYQETQYF. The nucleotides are TGTGCCAGCAGTCCGTCCGCGTACCAAGAGACCCAGTACTTC.